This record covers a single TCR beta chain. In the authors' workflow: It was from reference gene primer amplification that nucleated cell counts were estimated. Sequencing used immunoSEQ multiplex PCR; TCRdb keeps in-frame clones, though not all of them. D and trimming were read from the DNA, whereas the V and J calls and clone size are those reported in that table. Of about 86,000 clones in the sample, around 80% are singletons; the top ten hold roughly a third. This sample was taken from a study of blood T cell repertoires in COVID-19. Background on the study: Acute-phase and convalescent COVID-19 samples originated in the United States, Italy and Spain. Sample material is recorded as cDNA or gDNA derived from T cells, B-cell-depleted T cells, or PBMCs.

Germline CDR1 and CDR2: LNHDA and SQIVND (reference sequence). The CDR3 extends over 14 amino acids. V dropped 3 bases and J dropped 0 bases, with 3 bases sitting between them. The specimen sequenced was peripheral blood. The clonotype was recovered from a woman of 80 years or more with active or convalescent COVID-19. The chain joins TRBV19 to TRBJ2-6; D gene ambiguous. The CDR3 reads CASSIISGANVLTF. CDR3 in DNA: TGTGCCAGTAGTATTATCTCTGGGGCCAACGTCCTGACTTTC.